These T cell receptor beta chains were read from a single sample in a study of cytomegalovirus exposure and HLA in healthy donors. Data came from immunoSEQ multiplex PCR; TCRdb stores just in-frame clones and leaves some out. Among 89,000 or so clones listed, roughly four fifths were seen once. Input material: PBMCs. The receptors derive from a woman between 18 and 29 years old in good health and CMV-seropositive. CDR3s include the opening cysteine and the closing phenylalanine or tryptophan. D genes are given only for firm matches. Some rows have no size entry. The others give once, few or many, or a class for an expanded clone.

clone size: -
V gene: TRBV6-5
D gene: TRBD2
J gene: TRBJ2-3
CDR3 length: 15
CDR3 protein: CASRPRRGEEDTQYF
CDR3 DNA: TGTGCCAGCAGACCCCGCCGGGGGGAGGAAGATACGCAGTATTTT

clone size: -
V gene: TRBV6-1
D gene: -
J gene: TRBJ1-2
CDR3 length: 12
CDR3 protein: CASSDRFYGYTF
CDR3 DNA: TGTGCCAGCAGTGACCGGTTCTATGGCTACACCTTC

clone size: -
V gene: TRBV28
D gene: -
J gene: TRBJ1-2
CDR3 length: 14
CDR3 protein: CASRREGSYYGYTF
CDR3 DNA: TGTGCCAGCAGGCGGGAGGGATCCTACTATGGCTACACCTTC

clone size: -
V gene: TRBV11-3
D gene: -
J gene: TRBJ2-3
CDR3 length: 15
CDR3 protein: CASSLGGGLTDTQYF
CDR3 DNA: TGTGCCAGCAGCTTAGGAGGGGGTTTAACAGATACGCAGTATTTT

clone size: -
V gene: TRBV19
D gene: TRBD1
J gene: TRBJ1-4
CDR3 length: 15
CDR3 protein: CASTVADRGNEKLFF
CDR3 DNA: TGTGCCAGTACTGTTGCTGACAGGGGGAATGAAAAACTGTTTTTT

clone size: -
V gene: TRBV12-1
D gene: -
J gene: TRBJ1-4
CDR3 length: 15
CDR3 protein: CATWYGKSTNEKLFF
CDR3 DNA: TGTGCCACCTGGTACGGGAAATCAACTAATGAAAAACTGTTTTTT

clone size: once
V gene: TRBV9
D gene: TRBD1
J gene: TRBJ2-7
CDR3 length: 14
CDR3 protein: CASSPWDSSYEQYF
CDR3 DNA: TGTGCCAGCAGCCCCTGGGACAGCTCCTACGAGCAGTACTTC

clone size: few
V gene: TRBV7-9
D gene: TRBD2
J gene: TRBJ2-1
CDR3 length: 15
CDR3 protein: CASSFPTSGSDEQFF
CDR3 DNA: TGTGCCAGCAGCTTCCCGACTAGCGGGAGTGATGAGCAGTTCTTC

clone size: -
V gene: TRBV5-1
D gene: -
J gene: TRBJ2-7
CDR3 length: 15
CDR3 protein: CASSPTGTNHYEQYF
CDR3 DNA: TGCGCCAGCAGCCCCACCGGGACAAATCACTACGAGCAGTACTTC

clone size: -
V gene: TRBV5-6
D gene: -
J gene: TRBJ2-7
CDR3 length: 14
CDR3 protein: CASSLVASTYEQYF
CDR3 DNA: TGTGCCAGCAGCTTGGTAGCATCCACCTACGAGCAGTACTTC

clone size: -
V gene: TRBV25-1
D gene: -
J gene: TRBJ2-7
CDR3 length: 14
CDR3 protein: CASSDDGDGYEQYF
CDR3 DNA: TGTGCCAGCAGTGACGACGGAGACGGCTACGAGCAGTACTTC

clone size: -
V gene: TRBV19
D gene: TRBD1
J gene: TRBJ1-1
CDR3 length: 14
CDR3 protein: CASSTPTGQGRAFF
CDR3 DNA: TGTGCCAGTAGTACGCCTACCGGACAGGGAAGAGCTTTCTTT

clone size: -
V gene: TRBV4-1
D gene: -
J gene: TRBJ2-1
CDR3 length: 15
CDR3 protein: CASSQESQGRAEQFF
CDR3 DNA: TGCGCCAGCAGCCAAGAAAGTCAGGGGCGTGCTGAGCAGTTCTTC

clone size: -
V gene: TRBV18
D gene: -
J gene: TRBJ1-1
CDR3 length: 14
CDR3 protein: CASSPGRGNTEAFF
CDR3 DNA: TGTGCCAGCTCACCAGGGAGGGGGAACACTGAAGCTTTCTTT

clone size: -
V gene: TRBV6-5
D gene: -
J gene: TRBJ2-6
CDR3 length: 15
CDR3 protein: CASNEGGSGANVLTF
CDR3 DNA: TGTGCCAGCAACGAAGGGGGTTCTGGGGCCAACGTCCTGACTTTC

clone size: -
V gene: TRBV18
D gene: -
J gene: TRBJ1-2
CDR3 length: 17
CDR3 protein: CASSPTSVGGPNDGYTF
CDR3 DNA: TGTGCCAGCTCACCCACCTCAGTGGGTGGGCCCAACGATGGCTACACCTTC

clone size: -
V gene: TRBV6-5
D gene: -
J gene: TRBJ1-1
CDR3 length: 14
CDR3 protein: CASSYGTRGTEAFF
CDR3 DNA: TGTGCCAGCAGTTACGGCACTCGGGGGACTGAAGCTTTCTTT

clone size: -
V gene: TRBV30
D gene: TRBD2
J gene: TRBJ2-1
CDR3 length: 19
CDR3 protein: CAWSGSSGRAGRTYNEQFF
CDR3 DNA: TGTGCCTGGAGTGGCTCTAGCGGGAGGGCCGGTAGGACCTACAATGAGCAGTTCTTC

clone size: -
V gene: TRBV19
D gene: TRBD2
J gene: TRBJ2-1
CDR3 length: 17
CDR3 protein: CASTLRPPSGGYNEQFF
CDR3 DNA: TGTGCCAGTACCCTCAGGCCCCCTAGCGGGGGATACAATGAGCAGTTCTTC

clone size: -
V gene: TRBV6-5
D gene: -
J gene: TRBJ1-1
CDR3 length: 16
CDR3 protein: CASSYFMTGGNTEAFF
CDR3 DNA: TGTGCCAGCAGTTACTTCATGACGGGGGGGAACACTGAAGCTTTCTTT

clone size: -
V gene: TRBV6-1
D gene: -
J gene: TRBJ2-3
CDR3 length: 14
CDR3 protein: CASISLIRTDTQYF
CDR3 DNA: TGTGCCAGCATTTCACTTATCCGCACAGATACGCAGTATTTT

clone size: once
V gene: TRBV19
D gene: TRBD2
J gene: TRBJ2-7
CDR3 length: 13
CDR3 protein: CASSTPGGNEQYF
CDR3 DNA: TGTGCCAGTAGTACCCCCGGGGGGAACGAGCAGTACTTC

clone size: -
V gene: TRBV7-9
D gene: TRBD1
J gene: TRBJ1-3
CDR3 length: 18
CDR3 protein: CASSSQGALVATGNTIYF
CDR3 DNA: TGTGCCAGCAGCTCACAGGGGGCGCTCGTAGCTACTGGAAACACCATATATTTT

clone size: -
V gene: TRBV7-2
D gene: TRBD2
J gene: TRBJ2-3
CDR3 length: 19
CDR3 protein: CASSSVLGREGLRADTQYF
CDR3 DNA: TGTGCCAGCAGCTCGGTACTAGGGCGGGAGGGTTTGCGGGCAGATACGCAGTATTTT

clone size: -
V gene: TRBV7-8
D gene: -
J gene: TRBJ2-5
CDR3 length: 15
CDR3 protein: CASSLPGGQQETQYF
CDR3 DNA: TGTGCCAGCAGCCTTCCCGGAGGACAGCAAGAGACCCAGTACTTC

clone size: once
V gene: TRBV2
D gene: TRBD1
J gene: TRBJ1-3
CDR3 length: 14
CDR3 protein: CASNDRALGNTIYF
CDR3 DNA: TGTGCCAGCAACGACAGGGCACTCGGAAACACCATATATTTT

clone size: -
V gene: TRBV13
D gene: TRBD1
J gene: TRBJ1-1
CDR3 length: 15
CDR3 protein: CASSPRTGRNTEAFF
CDR3 DNA: TGTGCCAGCAGCCCTCGGACAGGGAGGAACACTGAAGCTTTCTTT

clone size: once
V gene: TRBV7-9
D gene: TRBD2
J gene: TRBJ2-7
CDR3 length: 15
CDR3 protein: CASSVSGGTLYEQYF
CDR3 DNA: TGTGCCAGCAGCGTTAGCGGGGGAACCCTCTACGAGCAGTACTTC

clone size: -
V gene: TRBV9
D gene: TRBD2
J gene: TRBJ2-2
CDR3 length: 18
CDR3 protein: CASSVGGGASGRTGELFF
CDR3 DNA: TGTGCCAGCAGCGTAGGGGGAGGGGCTAGCGGGAGAACCGGGGAGCTGTTTTTT

clone size: -
V gene: TRBV6-1
D gene: -
J gene: TRBJ1-3
CDR3 length: 15
CDR3 protein: CASSGGEDSGNTIYF
CDR3 DNA: TGTGCCAGCAGCGGAGGGGAGGACTCTGGAAACACCATATATTTT

clone size: once
V gene: TRBV9
D gene: -
J gene: TRBJ1-5
CDR3 length: 15
CDR3 protein: CASSVDSQSNQPQHF
CDR3 DNA: TGTGCCAGCAGCGTAGATTCACAGAGCAATCAGCCCCAGCATTTT

clone size: few
V gene: TRBV7-9
D gene: -
J gene: TRBJ1-1
CDR3 length: 14
CDR3 protein: CASSLVGTVTEAFF
CDR3 DNA: TGTGCCAGCAGCTTAGTTGGTACAGTCACTGAAGCTTTCTTT

clone size: -
V gene: TRBV4-2
D gene: TRBD2
J gene: TRBJ2-3
CDR3 length: 16
CDR3 protein: CASNSAPRGGADTQYF
CDR3 DNA: TGTGCCAGCAACTCGGCACCTAGGGGAGGGGCAGATACGCAGTATTTT

clone size: -
V gene: TRBV6-1
D gene: TRBD1
J gene: TRBJ1-5
CDR3 length: 14
CDR3 protein: CASSLQGGNQPQHF
CDR3 DNA: TGTGCCAGCAGCCTTCAGGGGGGAAATCAGCCCCAGCATTTT

clone size: -
V gene: TRBV28
D gene: -
J gene: TRBJ2-2
CDR3 length: 16
CDR3 protein: CASSFSASPLSGELFF
CDR3 DNA: TGTGCCAGCAGTTTTTCGGCTAGCCCCCTCTCCGGGGAGCTGTTTTTT

clone size: -
V gene: TRBV29-1
D gene: -
J gene: TRBJ2-2
CDR3 length: 14
CDR3 protein: CSATVGRDTGELFF
CDR3 DNA: TGCAGCGCTACCGTGGGCCGAGACACCGGGGAGCTGTTTTTT

clone size: -
V gene: TRBV1
D gene: -
J gene: TRBJ1-2
CDR3 length: 16
CDR3 protein: CTSSQDYQVGVRGYTF
CDR3 DNA: TGCACCAGCAGCCAAGATTATCAGGTTGGCGTTAGGGGCTACACCTTC

clone size: -
V gene: TRBV14
D gene: -
J gene: TRBJ2-5
CDR3 length: 13
CDR3 protein: CASSRGLQETQYF
CDR3 DNA: TGTGCCAGCAGTCGGGGACTCCAAGAGACCCAGTACTTC

clone size: -
V gene: TRBV25-1
D gene: -
J gene: TRBJ2-3
CDR3 length: 13
CDR3 protein: CASSEGAVYTQYF
CDR3 DNA: TGTGCCAGCAGTGAAGGGGCGGTGTATACGCAGTATTTT

clone size: -
V gene: TRBV19
D gene: -
J gene: TRBJ1-1
CDR3 length: 16
CDR3 protein: CASSIDAPPMTGEAFF
CDR3 DNA: TGTGCCAGTAGTATAGATGCCCCTCCGATGACAGGCGAAGCTTTCTTT

clone size: -
V gene: TRBV15
D gene: -
J gene: TRBJ1-4
CDR3 length: 15
CDR3 protein: CATDPGDFWSGELFF
CDR3 DNA: TGTGCCACCGACCCTGGGGACTTTTGGTCGGGAGAACTGTTTTTT

clone size: -
V gene: TRBV7-6
D gene: -
J gene: TRBJ2-1
CDR3 length: 16
CDR3 protein: CASSFTGASSYNEQFF
CDR3 DNA: TGTGCCAGCAGCTTTACTGGGGCTAGCTCCTACAATGAGCAGTTCTTC

clone size: -
V gene: TRBV9
D gene: -
J gene: TRBJ1-2
CDR3 length: 14
CDR3 protein: CASSAGKQGSGYTF
CDR3 DNA: TGTGCCAGCAGCGCAGGAAAACAGGGAAGTGGCTACACCTTC

clone size: -
V gene: TRBV7-3
D gene: -
J gene: TRBJ2-1
CDR3 length: 15
CDR3 protein: CASSLMASYKSEQFF
CDR3 DNA: TGTGCCAGCAGCTTAATGGCCAGTTATAAGTCTGAGCAGTTCTTC

clone size: -
V gene: TRBV5-1
D gene: -
J gene: TRBJ2-5
CDR3 length: 11
CDR3 protein: CASLDQETQYF
CDR3 DNA: TGCGCCAGCCTAGACCAAGAGACCCAGTACTTC

clone size: once
V gene: TRBV5-8
D gene: TRBD1
J gene: TRBJ1-5
CDR3 length: 15
CDR3 protein: CASSLETGVRQPQHF
CDR3 DNA: TGTGCCAGCAGCTTAGAAACAGGGGTGCGGCAGCCCCAGCATTTT

clone size: -
V gene: TRBV5-1
D gene: -
J gene: TRBJ1-2
CDR3 length: 14
CDR3 protein: CASSSWDNRDGYTF
CDR3 DNA: TGCGCCAGCAGCTCGTGGGACAACCGGGATGGCTACACCTTC

clone size: -
V gene: TRBV5-1
D gene: -
J gene: TRBJ2-7
CDR3 length: 16
CDR3 protein: CASSLGFGGTSYEQYF
CDR3 DNA: TGCGCCAGCAGCTTGGGTTTTGGGGGGACTTCCTACGAGCAGTACTTC

clone size: -
V gene: TRBV5-1
D gene: TRBD1
J gene: TRBJ2-3
CDR3 length: 16
CDR3 protein: CASSLETGGAPSTQYF
CDR3 DNA: TGCGCCAGCAGCTTGGAGACAGGGGGCGCCCCGTCTACGCAGTATTTT

clone size: -
V gene: TRBV2
D gene: TRBD2
J gene: TRBJ2-7
CDR3 length: 17
CDR3 protein: CASSESLAGDLSYEQYF
CDR3 DNA: TGTGCCAGCAGTGAAAGTCTAGCGGGGGATCTCTCCTACGAGCAGTACTTC

clone size: -
V gene: TRBV6-1
D gene: -
J gene: TRBJ1-3
CDR3 length: 15
CDR3 protein: CASSDRGHSGNTIYF
CDR3 DNA: TGTGCCAGCAGTGACCGGGGACACTCTGGAAACACCATATATTTT

clone size: -
V gene: TRBV5-1
D gene: TRBD1
J gene: TRBJ2-7
CDR3 length: 14
CDR3 protein: CASSSDRGNDEQYF
CDR3 DNA: TGCGCCAGCAGCTCGGACAGGGGAAACGACGAGCAGTACTTC

clone size: once
V gene: TRBV14
D gene: -
J gene: TRBJ1-3
CDR3 length: 18
CDR3 protein: CASSQVRGQSTSGNTIYF
CDR3 DNA: TGTGCCAGCAGCCAAGTTCGTGGACAGAGTACCTCTGGAAACACCATATATTTT

clone size: few
V gene: TRBV7-8
D gene: -
J gene: TRBJ1-1
CDR3 length: 16
CDR3 protein: CASSHFGGFGGTEAFF
CDR3 DNA: TGTGCCAGCAGCCACTTTGGGGGCTTTGGGGGCACTGAAGCTTTCTTT

clone size: -
V gene: TRBV19
D gene: TRBD2
J gene: TRBJ2-3
CDR3 length: 18
CDR3 protein: CATSHRTSGSQGTDTQYF
CDR3 DNA: TGTGCCACTAGTCATCGGACTAGCGGGAGTCAGGGCACAGATACGCAGTATTTT

clone size: once
V gene: TRBV29-1
D gene: TRBD1
J gene: TRBJ2-3
CDR3 length: 14
CDR3 protein: CSTGALHRTDTQYF
CDR3 DNA: TGCAGCACAGGGGCCCTCCACCGCACAGATACGCAGTATTTT